These T cell receptor beta chains were read from a single sample in a study of T-cell memory formation after mild COVID-19. TCRdb analysed the 5' RACE reads with MiXCR anew, one entry per CDR3 protein. The profile shows approximately 300,000 distinct CDR3 sequences, approximately 15% of them singletons. Sequenced sample: PBMCs or a T cell subset sorted from them (not recorded which). The receptor set was obtained from a man aged 18 to 30 who had mild COVID-19 (a few samples of this study predate the infection). Cell type and time point are not known. Both conserved end residues are part of each CDR3. D genes are given only for firm matches. Some rows mark clone size as missing; the rest say once, few, many or name a class of expanded clone.

D: NA; V: TRBV27; size: few; J: TRBJ1-6; DNA: TGTGCCAGCGGGTGGTGGGGGGATTCACCCCTCCACTTT; CDR3: CASGWWGDSPLHF
D: NA; V: TRBV20-1; size: NA; J: TRBJ1-5; DNA: TGCAGTGCCATGGACACCCGCTCCAATCAGCCCCAGCATTTT; CDR3: CSAMDTRSNQPQHF
D: NA; V: TRBV4-2; size: NA; J: TRBJ2-3; DNA: TGTGCCAGCAGCCAAGTCGGGCTGAGAGAGGGCACAGATACGCAGTATTTT; CDR3: CASSQVGLREGTDTQYF
D: TRBD2; V: TRBV3-1; size: once; J: TRBJ2-5; DNA: TGTGCCAGCATCCAAGAGCAGCGGGGGCCCCCAGAGACCCAGTACTTC; CDR3: CASIQEQRGPPETQYF
D: NA; V: TRBV20-1; size: NA; J: TRBJ2-7; DNA: TGCAGTGCGAGGGGGGTACGCCGCGACTTCCGACGAACAGACTCCTACGAGCAGTACTTC; CDR3: CSARGVRRDFRRTDSYEQYF
D: TRBD1; V: TRBV20-1; size: few; J: TRBJ1-1; DNA: TGCAGTGCTAGAACAGGGGTTAACACTGAAGCTTTCTTT; CDR3: CSARTGVNTEAFF
D: TRBD1; V: TRBV12-3/TRBV12-4; size: many; J: TRBJ1-1; DNA: TGTGCCAGCAGTACAGGGGAGGGAACTGAAGCTTTCTTT; CDR3: CASSTGEGTEAFF
D: TRBD1; V: TRBV7-2; size: few; J: TRBJ1-2; DNA: TGTGCCAGCAGCCCACAGGGGCAAAACCGGGCTGGCTACACCTTC; CDR3: CASSPQGQNRAGYTF
D: TRBD1; V: TRBV12-3/TRBV12-4; size: few; J: TRBJ1-2; DNA: TGTGCCAGCAGTCGGGACAGGGGGCGCGGTGGCTACACCTTC; CDR3: CASSRDRGRGGYTF
D: NA; V: TRBV5-1; size: NA; J: TRBJ1-1; DNA: TGCGCCAGCAGCTTGGACCTGGGGGAGTGGACTGAAGCTTTCTTT; CDR3: CASSLDLGEWTEAFF
D: NA; V: TRBV2; size: many; J: TRBJ2-7; DNA: TGTGCCGGAGCGGGCGGCACCTCCTACGAGCAGTACTTC; CDR3: CAGAGGTSYEQYF
D: TRBD2; V: TRBV4-2; size: few; J: TRBJ2-3; DNA: TGTGCCAGCAGCCAAGGCCCAGCGGGGGTCTCAGATACGCAGTATTTT; CDR3: CASSQGPAGVSDTQYF
D: TRBD2; V: TRBV4-2; size: NA; J: TRBJ2-1; DNA: TGTGCCAGCAGCCAAGACTTAGCGGGGGGAGACTACAATGAGCAGTTCTTC; CDR3: CASSQDLAGGDYNEQFF
D: NA; V: TRBV29-1; size: NA; J: TRBJ1-4; DNA: TGCAGCGTTGAATTGGGTGAAAAACTGTTTTTT; CDR3: CSVELGEKLFF
D: NA; V: TRBV19; size: NA; J: TRBJ2-5; DNA: TGTGCCAGTAGTGATAGACCAGCCTATGTAGAGACCCAGTACTTC; CDR3: CASSDRPAYVETQYF
D: NA; V: TRBV4-1; size: few; J: TRBJ2-7; DNA: TGCGCCAGCAGCCAAGAGGGGCAAGCCTACGAGCAGTACTTC; CDR3: CASSQEGQAYEQYF
D: NA; V: TRBV11-2; size: few; J: TRBJ2-5; DNA: TGTGCCAGCAGCTTAGTACGGGGCCCTCAAGAGACCCAGTACTTC; CDR3: CASSLVRGPQETQYF
D: NA; V: TRBV9; size: NA; J: TRBJ2-1; DNA: TGTGCCAGCAGCGGCCCCCGGGATCACGAGCAGTTCTTC; CDR3: CASSGPRDHEQFF
D: TRBD2; V: TRBV11-2; size: few; J: TRBJ2-1; DNA: TGTGCCAGCAGCCCCGGGGGGAAGAATGAGCAGTTCTTC; CDR3: CASSPGGKNEQFF
D: NA; V: TRBV7-2; size: once; J: TRBJ2-1; DNA: TGTGCCAGCAGCGGGAGAGGAGTCTACAATGAGCAGTTCTTC; CDR3: CASSGRGVYNEQFF
D: TRBD1; V: TRBV4-3; size: few; J: TRBJ1-5; DNA: TGCGCCAGCAGCCAAGACAGGGGGCTTCAGCCCCAGCATTTT; CDR3: CASSQDRGLQPQHF
D: NA; V: TRBV7-9; size: NA; J: TRBJ2-1; DNA: TGTGCCAGCAGCTTCTCCGGCAGGGGTGAAATGGCTGAGCAGTTCTTC; CDR3: CASSFSGRGEMAEQFF
D: NA; V: TRBV6-2/TRBV6-3; size: NA; J: TRBJ2-2; DNA: TGTGCCAGCACCGGTTTTAACACCGGGGAGCTGTTTTTT; CDR3: CASTGFNTGELFF
D: TRBD1; V: TRBV12-3/TRBV12-4; size: few; J: TRBJ1-1; DNA: TGTGCCAGCAGTACCGGGACAGGGGTTACGGCTTTCTTT; CDR3: CASSTGTGVTAFF
D: TRBD1; V: TRBV2; size: few; J: TRBJ2-5; DNA: TGTGCCAGCAGTGACCTACCACGGCGGGACAGGGCCCAAGAGACCCAGTACTTC; CDR3: CASSDLPRRDRAQETQYF
D: TRBD2; V: TRBV6-2/TRBV6-3; size: few; J: TRBJ2-7; DNA: TGTGCCAGCAGTTACTCCGGGACGGGGGGCGAGCAGTACTTC; CDR3: CASSYSGTGGEQYF
D: NA; V: TRBV29-1; size: few; J: TRBJ1-4; DNA: TGCAGCGTTGTACCCAGGGGAGCTAATGAAAAACTGTTTTTT; CDR3: CSVVPRGANEKLFF
D: TRBD1; V: TRBV9; size: few; J: TRBJ1-1; DNA: TGTGCCAGCAGCGGATTCAGGGGGTCCACATTGAACACTGAAGCTTTCTTT; CDR3: CASSGFRGSTLNTEAFF
D: TRBD1; V: TRBV29-1; size: NA; J: TRBJ1-3; DNA: TGCAGCGTTGAAGATAACCCCCAGGGGGATGGAAACACCATATATTTT; CDR3: CSVEDNPQGDGNTIYF
D: NA; V: TRBV7-6; size: few; J: TRBJ2-3; DNA: TGTGCCAGCAGCGGGAGCGATTTCGATACGCAGTATTTT; CDR3: CASSGSDFDTQYF
D: NA; V: TRBV3-1; size: NA; J: TRBJ2-1; DNA: TGTGCAAGCTGTAAGCAAGGCCCGGGGAATGAGCAGTTCTTC; CDR3: CASCKQGPGNEQFF
D: TRBD1; V: TRBV29-1; size: few; J: TRBJ2-5; DNA: TGCAGCGGTGGGACAGTCGGAGAGACCCAGTACTTC; CDR3: CSGGTVGETQYF
D: NA; V: TRBV4-3; size: NA; J: TRBJ2-1; DNA: TGCGCCAGCAGCCAAGATTACGAGGGTGGTGAGCAGTTCTTC; CDR3: CASSQDYEGGEQFF
D: TRBD1; V: TRBV12-3/TRBV12-4; size: NA; J: TRBJ2-1; DNA: TGTGCCAGCAGAAAGGGGGCAGGGGGCAATGAGCAGTTCTTC; CDR3: CASRKGAGGNEQFF
D: TRBD1; V: TRBV7-2; size: many; J: TRBJ2-1; DNA: TGTGCCAGCAGCTCCGCAAGACAGGGGATGTCCTACAATGAGCAGTTCTTC; CDR3: CASSSARQGMSYNEQFF
D: NA; V: TRBV3-1; size: few; J: TRBJ2-7; DNA: TGTGCCAGCAGCCCAAAGGCCCTGGACAGAGCCTACGAGCAGTACTTC; CDR3: CASSPKALDRAYEQYF
D: NA; V: TRBV12-3/TRBV12-4; size: many; J: TRBJ2-1; DNA: TGTGCCAGCAGTCCGGACGGGCGATACAATGAGCAGTTCTTC; CDR3: CASSPDGRYNEQFF
D: TRBD2; V: TRBV20-1; size: NA; J: TRBJ2-1; DNA: TGCAGTGCTAGAGGTAGCGGGGTTCCCTACAATGAGCAGTTCTTC; CDR3: CSARGSGVPYNEQFF
D: TRBD1; V: TRBV3-1; size: few; J: TRBJ1-2; DNA: TGTGCCAGCAGCCAGAGACAGGGGTTCGACTATGGCTACACCTTC; CDR3: CASSQRQGFDYGYTF
D: NA; V: TRBV5-1; size: many; J: TRBJ2-3; DNA: TGCGCCAGCAGCTTGGGGCCTAATCTTGATACGCAGTATTTT; CDR3: CASSLGPNLDTQYF
D: NA; V: TRBV6-5; size: NA; J: TRBJ1-4; DNA: TGTGCCAGCAGAGTGAACAGGGTAGATGAAAAACTGTTTTTT; CDR3: CASRVNRVDEKLFF
D: NA; V: TRBV2; size: NA; J: TRBJ1-1; DNA: TGTGCCAGCAGGTCGTTGGCCACTGAAGCTTTCTTT; CDR3: CASRSLATEAFF
D: TRBD1; V: TRBV12-3/TRBV12-4; size: NA; J: TRBJ2-2; DNA: TGTGCCAGCAGTCCCCAACAGGGGAGTTCCGCCGGGGAGCTGTTTTTT; CDR3: CASSPQQGSSAGELFF
D: NA; V: TRBV12-3/TRBV12-4; size: NA; J: TRBJ1-1; DNA: TGTGCCAGCACCTTAACCAGGGAATCCACTGAAGCTTTCTTT; CDR3: CASTLTRESTEAFF
D: TRBD2; V: TRBV5-1; size: many; J: TRBJ2-3; DNA: TGCGCCAGCAGCTTGGATAGCGGGGGGAATGCAGATACGCAGTATTTT; CDR3: CASSLDSGGNADTQYF